This T cell receptor beta chain was sequenced for a study of blood T cell repertoires in COVID-19 (dated by TCRdb to the early 2020s). Regarding the complete study: Samples from collaborators originated in the United States, Italy and Spain and spanned both the acute and convalescent phases of COVID-19. Where HLA class I and class II types were available, the types were taken from metadata supplied by the sample provider, not from assay-based typing. The dataset comprised deeply sampled blood TCRbeta repertoires from subjects exposed to, actively infected with, or recovered from COVID-19. A de-identified subject ID, COVID-19 status, age in years and sex were almost always included in the sample metadata. The prospective study material was composed of cDNA or gDNA derived from T cells, B-cell-depleted T cells, or PBMCs. The samples were drawn from two sources: the first 160 participants of the ongoing ImmuneRACE study, and 1,254 subjects contributed by 6 global collaborators. The repertoires were released in a freely available public database intended as a resource for research on the immune response to SARS-CoV-2. Results and caveats for the whole study, not just this receptor: How much clinical and demographic metadata was included differed by source and by participant, and the metadata was provided uncurated.

A remark on this clone: This receptor's antigen is unknown. The sample holds no much larger clone one base away, and base qualities are not on file.

Collaborating institutions collected whole blood in K2EDTA tubes following their own protocols. For TCRbeta analysis, collaborators shipped samples in one of three forms: frozen whole blood, isolated PBMCs, or DNA extracted from either of those sample types. The junction shows trimming of 0 bases on V and 4 bases on J, plus 19 bases between the germline ends. The CDR3 runs 18 residues from the cysteine to the phenylalanine. Only the CDR3 portion is preserved as DNA: 54 bases, with reading frame beginning at the first base. The germline V gene specifies KGHSH as CDR1 and LQKENI as CDR2. TCRbeta CDR3 regions were amplified from genomic DNA by means of the immunoSEQ Assay, a bias-controlled multiplex PCR. The paper's data handling went like this. Nucleated cell counts per sample were estimated from amplification of reference gene primers within the assay. To quantify the absolute abundance of each unique TCRbeta CDR3 rearrangement, sequence reads were collapsed and filtered. For each sample, productive Simpson clonality was calculated as the square root of Simpson's diversity index over productive rearrangements. TCRdb retrieved this table from immuneACCESS and kept in-frame rearrangements only. Not all clones are present; in checked studies, unresolved V genes account for under half, and no reason is known for the remainder. The V and J calls and the clone size are those of that table, but D and trimming were determined from the DNA. The sample includes around 30,000 clones, with roughly nine tenths observed a single time. In total, the top ten clones hold 4.5% to 6% of the sample.

Source material: peripheral blood. This TCR was recovered from a human donor in a cohort sampled during active COVID-19. This sequence uses TRBV18 and TRBJ2-1, and TRBD2 may be the D gene, going by 6 matching bases. The nucleotides are TGTGCCAGCTCACCACCGATAGGAGGGGCCGCGGTTTACAATGAGCAGTTCTTC. This translates into CASSPPIGGAAVYNEQFF.